This is a list of T cell receptor beta chains from one sample in a study of cytomegalovirus exposure and HLA in healthy donors. The assay was immunoSEQ multiplex PCR, and TCRdb's table has in-frame clones only and misses some. There are 150,000 to 200,000 clones in the sample; 60% to 80% occur only once, and less than 5.5% lies in the top ten. The sample comprised PBMCs. The receptors come from a male donor in good health and CMV-seronegative. CDR3s include the opening cysteine and the closing phenylalanine or tryptophan. Each record gives: J gene, D gene, clone size, V gene, CDR3 DNA, CDR3 protein. A D gene is named only where the DNA matches it firmly. The size field is filled for only some rows; it gives once, few, many or a size class.

TRBJ2-1,TRBD2,-,TRBV7-7,TGTGCCAGCAGCCAAGCGGGAGGGCCTAGTAATGAGCAGTTCTTC,CASSQAGGPSNEQFF
TRBJ2-7,-,-,TRBV7-2,TGTGCCAGCAGCCTACAAGGGGACATCTCCTACGAGCAGTACTTC,CASSLQGDISYEQYF
TRBJ1-1,-,-,TRBV9,TGTGCCAGCAGCGTCGGAGGCAGTGTGAACACTGAAGCTTTCTTT,CASSVGGSVNTEAFF
TRBJ1-1,TRBD1,few,TRBV6-6,TGTGCCAGCAGTAAAACAGGGGACACTGAAGCTTTCTTT,CASSKTGDTEAFF
TRBJ2-2,-,-,TRBV5-6,TGTGCCAGCAGCAGGGGCAGGGGCGGGGAGCTGTTTTTT,CASSRGRGGELFF
TRBJ1-1,-,-,TRBV5-1,TGCGCCAGCAAAGGTGGAGGCAAGAACACTGAAGCTTTCTTT,CASKGGGKNTEAFF
TRBJ1-5,-,once,TRBV7-9,TGTGCCAGCAGCTTAGCGCGGAGAAAGCCCCAGCATTTT,CASSLARRKPQHF
TRBJ2-6,TRBD1,-,TRBV5-4,TGTGCCAGCAGCCCCGGACAGGGGTTATCCTCTGGGGCCAACGTCCTGACTTTC,CASSPGQGLSSGANVLTF
TRBJ2-7,TRBD1,-,TRBV7-6,TGTGCCAGCAGCTCGGACAGGGGTTCCTACGAGCAGTACTTC,CASSSDRGSYEQYF
TRBJ2-5,-,few,TRBV21-1,TGTGCCAGCAGCAAAGCAGACAGCTACCAAGAGACCCAGTACTTC,CASSKADSYQETQYF
TRBJ1-2,TRBD1,few,TRBV5-1,TGCGCCAGCAGCTCGGGACAGGGTAGCTATGGCTACACCTTC,CASSSGQGSYGYTF
TRBJ1-1,TRBD1,-,TRBV29-1,TGCAGCGGTATACAGGGGACAAACACTGAAGCTTTCTTT,CSGIQGTNTEAFF
TRBJ2-1,TRBD1,-,TRBV6-6,TGTGCCAGCGGACAGGGGATATACAATGAGCAGTTCTTC,CASGQGIYNEQFF
TRBJ1-3,-,few,TRBV6-5,TGTGCCTCACGAGGAAGTAGGGGAACTGGAAACACCATATATTTT,CASRGSRGTGNTIYF
TRBJ1-2,-,few,TRBV7-8,TGTGCCAGCAGCGCAGCGGGGGGCAACTATGGCTACACCTTC,CASSAAGGNYGYTF
TRBJ1-1,-,-,TRBV19,TGTGCCAGTAGTATAGGGCCGGGTGAGGCTTTCTTT,CASSIGPGEAFF
TRBJ2-5,-,-,TRBV27,TGTGCCACCTGGACAGTCCAAGAGACCCAGTACTTC,CATWTVQETQYF
TRBJ2-1,TRBD2,-,TRBV19,TGTGCCAGTAGTATTCTAGCGGGGGGTTCTGAGCAGTTCTTC,CASSILAGGSEQFF
TRBJ2-3,-,-,TRBV10-1,TGCGCCAGCAGTGGACAGCCCAGCACAGATACGCAGTATTTT,CASSGQPSTDTQYF
TRBJ1-1,TRBD1,-,TRBV2,TGTGCCAGCAGTGTAAGGACAGGGGGGAACACTGAAGCTTTCTTT,CASSVRTGGNTEAFF
TRBJ1-4,-,-,TRBV27,TGTGCCAGCAGTCCCACAGGGATGCACGGTGAAAAACTGTTTTTT,CASSPTGMHGEKLFF
TRBJ1-1,-,-,TRBV15,TGTGCCACCAGCATGAGGGCCGAGAACACTGAAGCTTTCTTT,CATSMRAENTEAFF
TRBJ1-6,-,-,TRBV5-5,TGTGCCAGCAGCTTGAGTAGCTCCTATAATTCACCCCTCCACTTT,CASSLSSSYNSPLHF
TRBJ1-3,TRBD1,-,TRBV6-1,TGTGCCAGCGGACAGGGGGCTGGAAACACCATATATTTT,CASGQGAGNTIYF
TRBJ2-5,TRBD2,-,TRBV27,TGTGCCAGCAGTTTGTCCCGCGGGAGTTTCGACCAAGAGACCCAGTACTTC,CASSLSRGSFDQETQYF
TRBJ2-7,TRBD2,few,TRBV9,TGTGCCAGCAGCGTAGGGGTAGGGGCGGGGGACTACGAGCAGTACTTC,CASSVGVGAGDYEQYF
TRBJ1-4,TRBD1,-,TRBV7-9,TGTGCCAGCAGCTTAGACAGGGGTTCGGAAAAACTGTTTTTT,CASSLDRGSEKLFF
TRBJ2-1,TRBD2,-,TRBV4-3,TGCGCCAGCAGCCAACGGGGACTAGCTGAGCAGTTCTTC,CASSQRGLAEQFF